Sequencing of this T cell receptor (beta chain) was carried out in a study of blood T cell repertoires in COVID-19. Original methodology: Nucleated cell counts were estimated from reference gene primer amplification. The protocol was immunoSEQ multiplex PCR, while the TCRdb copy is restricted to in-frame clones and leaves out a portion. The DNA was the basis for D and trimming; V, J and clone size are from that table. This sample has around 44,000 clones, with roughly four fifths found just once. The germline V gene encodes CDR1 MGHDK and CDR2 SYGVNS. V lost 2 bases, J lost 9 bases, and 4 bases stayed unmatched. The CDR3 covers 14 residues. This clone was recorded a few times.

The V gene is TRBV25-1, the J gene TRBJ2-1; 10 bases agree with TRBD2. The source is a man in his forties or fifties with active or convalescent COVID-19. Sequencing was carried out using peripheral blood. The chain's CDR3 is CASSESGRAVEQFF. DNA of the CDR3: TGTGCCAGCAGTGAAAGCGGGAGGGCCGTTGAGCAGTTCTTC.